The present entry profiles one TCR beta chain with its context. This CDR3 region has 17 residues. Trimming at V came to 5 bases and at J to 2 bases, leaving 10 bases not matched to a gene. CDR1 is MNHNY and CDR2 is SVGAGI in the germline V gene (reference sequence). The data stem from a study of blood T cell repertoires in COVID-19. Study-wide background: The United States, Italy and Spain provided the acute and convalescent COVID-19 samples. The analysed material was cDNA or gDNA that came from T cells, B-cell-depleted T cells, or PBMCs.

Authors' methods: Reference gene primer amplification gave nucleated cell count estimates. Data came from immunoSEQ multiplex PCR; TCRdb stores just in-frame clones and leaves some out. The V and J calls and clone size come from that table; D and trimming were worked out from the DNA. The sample includes 210,000 or so clones, 80% to 90% seen only once; the top ten take 6.5% to 9%. This receptor was identified in a woman between 50 and 59 years old with active or convalescent COVID-19. Sequencing was carried out using peripheral blood. V is TRBV6-6 and J is TRBJ1-5; TRBD1 matches at 9 bases. CDR3 sequence (DNA): TGTGCCAGCAGTCCCGGGACAGGGCCTTTACGCAATCAGCCCCAGCATTTT. Translation gives CASSPGTGPLRNQPQHF.